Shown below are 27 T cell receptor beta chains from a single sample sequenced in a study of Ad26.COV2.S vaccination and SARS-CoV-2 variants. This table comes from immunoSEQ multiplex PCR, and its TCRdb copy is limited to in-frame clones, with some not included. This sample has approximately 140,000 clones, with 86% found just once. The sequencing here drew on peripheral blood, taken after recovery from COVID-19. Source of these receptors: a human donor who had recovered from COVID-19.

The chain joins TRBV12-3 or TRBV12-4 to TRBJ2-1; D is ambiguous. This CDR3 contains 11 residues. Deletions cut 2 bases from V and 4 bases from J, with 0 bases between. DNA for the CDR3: TGTGCCAGCAGTTTATACAATGAGCAGTTCTTC. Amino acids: CASSLYNEQFF.

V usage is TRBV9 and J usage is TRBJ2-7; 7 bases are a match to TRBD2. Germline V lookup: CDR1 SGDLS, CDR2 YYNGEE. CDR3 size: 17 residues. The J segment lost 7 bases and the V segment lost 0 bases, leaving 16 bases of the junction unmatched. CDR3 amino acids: CASSVGEGWGPAREQYF. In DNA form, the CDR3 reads TGTGCCAGCAGCGTAGGGGAGGGGTGGGGTCCCGCGCGGGAGCAGTACTTC.

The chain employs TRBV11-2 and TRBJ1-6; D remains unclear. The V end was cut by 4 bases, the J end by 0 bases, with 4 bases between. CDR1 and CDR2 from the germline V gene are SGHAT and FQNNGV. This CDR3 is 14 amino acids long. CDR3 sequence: CASSSSSYNSPLHF. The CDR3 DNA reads TGTGCCAGCAGCTCGAGCTCCTATAATTCACCCCTCCACTTT.

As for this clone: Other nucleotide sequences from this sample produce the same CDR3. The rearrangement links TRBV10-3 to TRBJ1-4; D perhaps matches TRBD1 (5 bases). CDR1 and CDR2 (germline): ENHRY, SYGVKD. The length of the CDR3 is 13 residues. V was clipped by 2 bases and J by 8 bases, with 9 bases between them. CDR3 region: CAISEGQGEKLFF. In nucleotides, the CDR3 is TGTGCCATCAGTGAGGGGCAGGGCGAAAAACTGTTTTTT.

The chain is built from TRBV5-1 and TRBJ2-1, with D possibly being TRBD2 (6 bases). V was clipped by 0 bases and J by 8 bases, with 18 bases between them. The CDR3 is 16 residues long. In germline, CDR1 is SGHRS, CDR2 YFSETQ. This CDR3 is CASSLGLNNRRDEQFF. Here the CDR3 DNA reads TGCGCCAGCAGCTTGGGGCTTAATAACAGGAGGGATGAGCAGTTCTTC.

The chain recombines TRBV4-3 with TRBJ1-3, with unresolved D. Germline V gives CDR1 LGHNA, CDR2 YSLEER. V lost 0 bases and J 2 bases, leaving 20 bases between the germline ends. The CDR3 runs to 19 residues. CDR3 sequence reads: CASSQDLNFGGLTGNTIYF. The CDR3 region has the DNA TGCGCCAGCAGCCAAGATCTGAATTTCGGCGGATTAACTGGAAACACCATATATTTT.

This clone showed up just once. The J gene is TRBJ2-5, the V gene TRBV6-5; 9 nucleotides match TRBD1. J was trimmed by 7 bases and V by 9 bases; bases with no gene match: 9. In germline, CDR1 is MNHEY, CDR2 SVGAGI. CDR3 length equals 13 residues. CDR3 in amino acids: CASSGTGKVTQYF. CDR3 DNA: TGTGCCAGTTCCGGGACAGGGAAAGTGACCCAGTACTTC.

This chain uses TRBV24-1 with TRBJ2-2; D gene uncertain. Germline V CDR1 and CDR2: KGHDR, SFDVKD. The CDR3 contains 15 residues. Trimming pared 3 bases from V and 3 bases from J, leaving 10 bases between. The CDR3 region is CATSDPRPDTGELFF. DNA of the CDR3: TGTGCCACCAGTGATCCTCGACCGGACACCGGGGAGCTGTTTTTT.

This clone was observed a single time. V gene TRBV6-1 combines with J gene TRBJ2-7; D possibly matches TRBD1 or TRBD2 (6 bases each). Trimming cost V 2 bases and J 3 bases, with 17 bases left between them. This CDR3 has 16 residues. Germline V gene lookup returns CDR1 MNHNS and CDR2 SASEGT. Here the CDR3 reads CASSENFGGLGYEQYF. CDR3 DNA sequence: TGTGCCAGCAGTGAAAATTTTGGGGGGCTTGGCTACGAGCAGTACTTC.

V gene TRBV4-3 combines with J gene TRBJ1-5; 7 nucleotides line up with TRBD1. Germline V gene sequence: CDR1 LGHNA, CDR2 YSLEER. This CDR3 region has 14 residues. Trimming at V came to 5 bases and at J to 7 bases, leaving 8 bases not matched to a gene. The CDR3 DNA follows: TGCGCCAGCAGCAGCAGGGGGACGGGACAGCCCCAGCATTTT. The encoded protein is CASSSRGTGQPQHF.

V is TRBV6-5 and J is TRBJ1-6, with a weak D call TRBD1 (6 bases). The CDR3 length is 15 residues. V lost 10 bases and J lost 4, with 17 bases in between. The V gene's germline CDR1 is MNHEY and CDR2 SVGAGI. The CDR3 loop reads CATKGGNAYNSPLHF. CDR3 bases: TGTGCCACCAAGGGGGGGAATGCTTATAATTCACCCCTCCACTTT.

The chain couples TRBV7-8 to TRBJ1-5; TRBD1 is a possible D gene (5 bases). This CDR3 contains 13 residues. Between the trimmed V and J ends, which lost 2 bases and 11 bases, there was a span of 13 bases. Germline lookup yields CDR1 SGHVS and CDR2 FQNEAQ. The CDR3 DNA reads TGTGCCAGCAGCTTAACCGGGGACCCAGCCCAGCATTTT. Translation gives CASSLTGDPAQHF.

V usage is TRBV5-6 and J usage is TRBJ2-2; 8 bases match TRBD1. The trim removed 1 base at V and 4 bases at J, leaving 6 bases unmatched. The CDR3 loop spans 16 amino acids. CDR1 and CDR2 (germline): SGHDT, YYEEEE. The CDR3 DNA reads TGTGCCAGCAGCTTGATAGGACAGGGTTTCACCGGGGAGCTGTTTTTT. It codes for CASSLIGQGFTGELFF.

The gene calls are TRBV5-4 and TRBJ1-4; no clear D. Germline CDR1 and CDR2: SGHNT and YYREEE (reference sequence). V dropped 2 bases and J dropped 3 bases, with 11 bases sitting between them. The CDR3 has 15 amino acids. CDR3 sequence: CASSFQNDPNEKLFF. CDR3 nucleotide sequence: TGTGCCAGCAGCTTTCAGAACGACCCTAATGAAAAACTGTTTTTT.

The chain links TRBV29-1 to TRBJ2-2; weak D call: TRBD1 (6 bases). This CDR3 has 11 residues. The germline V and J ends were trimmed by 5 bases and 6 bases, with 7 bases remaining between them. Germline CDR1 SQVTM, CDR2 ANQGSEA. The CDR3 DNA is TGCAGCGTTACAGGGTCCGGGGAGCTGTTTTTT. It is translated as CSVTGSGELFF.

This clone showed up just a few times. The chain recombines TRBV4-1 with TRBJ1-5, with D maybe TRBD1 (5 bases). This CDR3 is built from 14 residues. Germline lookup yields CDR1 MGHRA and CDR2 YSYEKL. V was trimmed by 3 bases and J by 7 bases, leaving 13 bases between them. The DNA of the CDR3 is TGCGCCAGCAGCCACTCGACAGCAGGACAGCCCCAGCATTTT. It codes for CASSHSTAGQPQHF.

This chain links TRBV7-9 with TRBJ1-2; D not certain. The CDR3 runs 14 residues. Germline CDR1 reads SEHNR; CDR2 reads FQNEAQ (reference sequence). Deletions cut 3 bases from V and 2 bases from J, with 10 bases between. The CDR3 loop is CASSFGEDNYGYTF. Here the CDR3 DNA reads TGTGCCAGCAGCTTCGGCGAGGACAACTATGGCTACACCTTC.

CDR3 region: CATSEDGVGNQPQHF. CDR3 DNA: TGTGCCACCAGTGAAGACGGAGTGGGCAATCAGCCCCAGCATTTT. The chain is built from TRBV24-1 and TRBJ1-5; no clear D. From germline, CDR1 is KGHDR and CDR2 SFDVKD. CDR3 length: 15 residues. The V end lost 4 bases, the J end lost 2 bases, and 11 bases lay between the germline ends.

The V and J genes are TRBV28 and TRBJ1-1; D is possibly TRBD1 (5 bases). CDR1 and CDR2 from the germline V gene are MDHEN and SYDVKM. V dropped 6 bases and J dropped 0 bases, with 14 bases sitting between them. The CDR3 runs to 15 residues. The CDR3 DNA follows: TGTGCCAGCAGAACATCGACAGCCATGAACACTGAAGCTTTCTTT. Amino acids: CASRTSTAMNTEAFF.

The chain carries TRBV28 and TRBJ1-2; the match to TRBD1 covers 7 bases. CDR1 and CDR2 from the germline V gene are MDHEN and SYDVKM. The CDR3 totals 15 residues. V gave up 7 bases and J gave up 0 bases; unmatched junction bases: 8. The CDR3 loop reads CASTDFRGANYGYTF. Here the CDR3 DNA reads TGTGCCAGCACTGACTTCAGGGGGGCTAACTATGGCTACACCTTC.

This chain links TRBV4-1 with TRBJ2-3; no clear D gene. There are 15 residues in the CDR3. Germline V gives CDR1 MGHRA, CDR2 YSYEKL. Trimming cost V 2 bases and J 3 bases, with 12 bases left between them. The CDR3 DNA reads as TGCGCCAGCAGCCAACTAGTAGGAGTGACAGATACGCAGTATTTT. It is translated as CASSQLVGVTDTQYF.

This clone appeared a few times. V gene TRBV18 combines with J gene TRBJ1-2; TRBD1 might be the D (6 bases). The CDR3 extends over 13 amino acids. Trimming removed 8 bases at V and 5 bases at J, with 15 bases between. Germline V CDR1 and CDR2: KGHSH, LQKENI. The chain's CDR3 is CASTVLQGYGYTF. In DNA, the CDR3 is TGTGCCAGCACGGTTTTACAGGGTTATGGCTACACCTTC.

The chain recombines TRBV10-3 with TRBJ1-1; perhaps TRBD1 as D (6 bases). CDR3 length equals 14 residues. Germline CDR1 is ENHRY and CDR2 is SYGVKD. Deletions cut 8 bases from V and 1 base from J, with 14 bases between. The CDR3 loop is CAILDRLGNTEAFF. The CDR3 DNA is TGTGCCATCCTCGACAGGCTGGGGAACACTGAAGCTTTCTTT.

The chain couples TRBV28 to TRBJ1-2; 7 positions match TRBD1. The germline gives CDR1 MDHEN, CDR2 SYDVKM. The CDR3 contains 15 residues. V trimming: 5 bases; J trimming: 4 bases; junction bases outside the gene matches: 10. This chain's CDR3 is CASSTFQGVIYGYTF. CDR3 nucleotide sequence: TGTGCCAGCAGTACGTTTCAGGGGGTAATCTATGGCTACACCTTC.

The CDR3 loop is CASSYTSGGRIQNYEQYF. DNA for the CDR3: TGCGCCAGCAGCTATACTAGCGGGGGCCGAATCCAGAACTACGAGCAGTACTTC. V gene TRBV5-1 combines with J gene TRBJ2-7, with 11 bases aligning to TRBD2. V gave up 3 bases and J gave up 3 bases; unmatched junction bases: 14. Germline assignment: CDR1 SGHRS and CDR2 YFSETQ. This CDR3 spans 18 amino acids.

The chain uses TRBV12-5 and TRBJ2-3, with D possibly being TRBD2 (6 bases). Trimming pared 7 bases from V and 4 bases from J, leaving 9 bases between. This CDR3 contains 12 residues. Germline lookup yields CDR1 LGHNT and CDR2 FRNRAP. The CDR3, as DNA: TGTGCTAGTGCCGGGGAGGCAGATACGCAGTATTTT. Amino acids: CASAGEADTQYF.

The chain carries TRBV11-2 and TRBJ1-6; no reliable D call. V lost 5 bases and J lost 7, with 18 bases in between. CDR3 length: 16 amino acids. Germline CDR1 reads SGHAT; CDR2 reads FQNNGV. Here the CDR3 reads CASSMEGSLRNSPLHF. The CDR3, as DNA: TGTGCCAGCAGCATGGAGGGTTCGCTACGAAATTCACCCCTCCACTTT.